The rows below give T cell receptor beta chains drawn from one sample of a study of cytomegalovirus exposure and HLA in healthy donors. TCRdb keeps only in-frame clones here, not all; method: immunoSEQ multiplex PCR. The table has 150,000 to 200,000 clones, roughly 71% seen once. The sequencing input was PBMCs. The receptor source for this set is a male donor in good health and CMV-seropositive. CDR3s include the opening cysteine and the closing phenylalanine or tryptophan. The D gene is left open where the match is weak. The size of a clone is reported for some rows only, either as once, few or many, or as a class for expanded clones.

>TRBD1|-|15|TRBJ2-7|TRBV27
TGTGCCAGCAGCCGCAGGACAGGGTCACCCTACGAGCAGTACTTC
CASSRRTGSPYEQYF
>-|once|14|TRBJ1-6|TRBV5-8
TGTGCCAGCAGCACACGACACCATAATTCACCCCTCCACTTT
CASSTRHHNSPLHF
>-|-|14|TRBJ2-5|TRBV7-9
TGTGCCAGCAGCTCCCGTGGGCTTCAAGAGACCCAGTACTTC
CASSSRGLQETQYF
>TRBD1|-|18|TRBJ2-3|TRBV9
TGTGCCAGCAGCGCCACCCCCGGGACAGGGGAACCCACAGATACGCAGTATTTT
CASSATPGTGEPTDTQYF
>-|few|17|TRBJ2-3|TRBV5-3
TGTGCCAGAAGTCCCGGCCCGACACCCCATAGCACAGATACGCAGTATTTT
CARSPGPTPHSTDTQYF
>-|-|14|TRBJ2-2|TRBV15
TGTGCCACCAGCACCCTGGAGTTGACCGGGGAGCTGTTTTTT
CATSTLELTGELFF
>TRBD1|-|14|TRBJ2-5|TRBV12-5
TGTGCTAGTGGTTTCGACAGGGGAAGAGAGACCCAGTACTTC
CASGFDRGRETQYF
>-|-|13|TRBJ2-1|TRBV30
TGTGCCTGGATATCGTGGAGGGGCCATGAGCAGTTCTTC
CAWISWRGHEQFF
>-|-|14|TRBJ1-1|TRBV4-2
TGTGCCAGCAGCCCTATCGGGGGGAACACTGAAGCTTTCTTT
CASSPIGGNTEAFF
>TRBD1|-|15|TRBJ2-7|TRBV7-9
TGTGCCAGCAGCCCTGGGACAGATCCCTTGGGGGAGCAGTACTTC
CASSPGTDPLGEQYF
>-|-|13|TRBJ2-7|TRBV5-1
TGCGCCAGCAGCCTCCTCGGGTTGCAGGGGCGCCACTTC
CASSLLGLQGRHF
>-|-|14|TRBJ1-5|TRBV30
TGTGCCTGGAGCCCTTGGGAGAGCAATCAGCCCCAGCATTTT
CAWSPWESNQPQHF
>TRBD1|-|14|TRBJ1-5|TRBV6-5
TGTGCCAGCAGCCGCGACAGGGGTAATCAGCCCCAGCATTTT
CASSRDRGNQPQHF
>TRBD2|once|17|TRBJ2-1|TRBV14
TGTGCCAGCAGCCCCCAATGGGGGGGTCTAAATTTCAATGAGCAGTTCTTC
CASSPQWGGLNFNEQFF
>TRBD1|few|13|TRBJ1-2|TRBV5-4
TGTGCCAGCAGCCTCGACAGGGACTATGGCTACACCTTC
CASSLDRDYGYTF
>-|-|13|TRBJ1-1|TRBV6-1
TGTGCCAGCACCGATCGCACGGGTACTGAAGCTTTCTTT
CASTDRTGTEAFF
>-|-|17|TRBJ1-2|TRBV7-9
TGTGCCAGCAGCTTAGCTTTTTTGGACAGAACTAACTATGGCTACACCTTC
CASSLAFLDRTNYGYTF
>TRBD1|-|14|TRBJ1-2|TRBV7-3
TGTGCCAGCAGCTCGCGGGGACAGGGGTGTGGCTACACCTTC
CASSSRGQGCGYTF
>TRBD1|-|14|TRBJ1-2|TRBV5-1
TGCGCCAGCAGCTCGGGACAGGCGTACTATGGCTACACCTTC
CASSSGQAYYGYTF
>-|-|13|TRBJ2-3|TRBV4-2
TGTGCCAGCAGCCAACGGGGGATAGATACGCAGTATTTT
CASSQRGIDTQYF